The clone carrying this T cell receptor (beta chain) has at least ten counts. Germline V gene data show CDR1 as SGHRS and CDR2 as YFSETQ. The CDR3 has 16 amino acids. Losses at the gene ends were 2 bases for V and 4 bases for J; bases not matched to a gene: 4. This sample is drawn from a study of human T cells and chemical hapten exposure. Study information: Weekly scalp doses of diphenylcyclopropenone were given to patients during the approximately 23-week study.

Regarding time point: pre-sensitization, week 0. This sample's treatment: therapeutic diphenylcyclopropenone sensitization with weekly scalp DPC. Each CDR3 protein gets one entry after TCRdb re-called the RACE reads with MiXCR. The table shows about 39,000 distinct CDR3 sequences, with roughly an eighth occurring only once. This sequence joins TRBV5-1 and TRBJ2-3; 13 bases line up with TRBD2. The sequence came from a woman in her 30s with alopecia areata. Some clones in this sample may be carry-over from other donors' samples. Source: whole blood, taken in connection with sensitization to the hapten diphenylcyclopropenone (DPC). CDR3 sequence (DNA): TGCGCCAGCAGCTTCCGGACTAGCGGGAGCCCAGATACGCAGTATTTT. Its protein is CASSFRTSGSPDTQYF.